Presented here are 19 T cell receptor beta chains from one specimen sequenced in a study of shared clonotypes between healthy human individuals. Libraries were prepared by immunoSEQ multiplex PCR; TCRdb keeps only in-frame clonotypes and omits some of them. The sample gives about 1 million clones, about 75% of which show up once; about 1.5% is in the top ten. Material: memory CD4+ T cells sorted from blood. Subset meaning: CD45RA-negative fraction. These TCRs come from a man aged 18 to 30 in good health.

This chain joins TRBV30 and TRBJ1-2; D is unresolved. Germline V gives CDR1 GTSNPN, CDR2 SVGIG (reference sequence). CDR3 length: 12 amino acids. The germline V and J ends were trimmed by 0 bases and 10 bases, with 12 bases remaining between them. The CDR3 DNA sequence: TGTGCCTGGAGTGTGAGTAAGGTTGACTACACCTTC. Its protein is CAWSVSKVDYTF. The full variable domain, its missing parts supplied by reference TRBV30 and TRBJ1-2, is SQTIHQWPATLVQPVGSPLSLECTVEGTSNPNLYWYRQAAGRGLQLLFYSVGIGQISSEVPQNLSASRPQDRQFILSSKKLLLSDSGFYLCAWSVSKVDYTFGSGTRLTVV.

Only a few counts were recorded for this clone. The chain joins TRBV2 to TRBJ1-4, with D possibly matching TRBD1 (5 bases). Germline V gene data show CDR1 as SNHLY and CDR2 as FYNNEI. The CDR3 runs 13 residues. Trimming pared 8 bases from V and 2 bases from J, leaving 9 bases between. CDR3 region: CASQTDTNEKLFF. DNA of the CDR3: TGTGCCAGCCAGACAGACACTAATGAAAAACTGTTTTTT.

The chain employs TRBV9 and TRBJ1-2; D perhaps matches TRBD1 (5 bases). Germline V gene lookup returns CDR1 SGDLS and CDR2 YYNGEE. There are 15 residues in the CDR3. Trimming removed 2 bases at V and 0 bases at J, with 11 bases between. The CDR3 DNA is TGTGCCAGCAGCGTTGAAGGGACTTCTAACTATGGCTACACCTTC. Protein: CASSVEGTSNYGYTF.

The V gene is TRBV19, the J gene TRBJ2-7, with a tentative D call TRBD1 (6 bases). The V gene's germline CDR1 is LNHDA and CDR2 SQIVND (reference sequence). V was pared by 7 bases and J by 1 base, with 20 bases between. The CDR3 loop spans 16 amino acids. As DNA, the CDR3 is TGTGCCAGTATTTCGACTCCCGGGACAACTTCCTACGAGCAGTACTTC. It translates to CASISTPGTTSYEQYF. Variable domain in full (rest from reference TRBV19 and TRBJ2-7): DGGITQSPKYLFRKEGQNVTLSCEQNLNHDAMYWYRQDPGQGLRLIYYSQIVNDFQKGDIAEGYSVSREKKESFPLTVTSAQKNPTAFYLCASISTPGTTSYEQYFGPGTRLTVT.

The chain has TRBV4-3 and TRBJ1-1; the D is unclear. Germline CDR1 is LGHNA and CDR2 is YSLEER. CDR3 length: 15 amino acids. V shed 0 bases and J shed 0 bases, with 8 bases lying between them. CDR3 loop: CASSQDPGVNTEAFF. In nucleotides, the CDR3 is TGCGCCAGCAGCCAAGACCCGGGAGTGAACACTGAAGCTTTCTTT.

The chain uses TRBV19 and TRBJ1-6; D possibly corresponds to TRBD1 (5 bases). Trimming took 9 bases from V and 3 from J, leaving 9 bases between them. The germline gives CDR1 LNHDA, CDR2 SQIVND (reference sequence). The CDR3 consists of 13 residues. The CDR3 region is CASRQYYNSPLHF. In nucleotides, the CDR3 is TGTGCCAGCCGACAGTACTATAATTCACCCCTCCACTTT.

The chain uses TRBV6-5 and TRBJ2-7; 8 bases fit TRBD2. The CDR3 extends over 15 amino acids. CDR1 and CDR2 from the germline V gene are MNHEY and SVGAGI. V gave up 3 bases and J gave up 1 base; unmatched junction bases: 5. DNA for the CDR3: TGTGCCAGCAGTTATGCGGGAGGAGGATCCTACGAGCAGTACTTC. The encoded protein is CASSYAGGGSYEQYF.

The chain recombines TRBV18 with TRBJ1-1, with D unresolved. Trimming removed 4 bases at V and 0 bases at J, with 9 bases between. The germline V gene has CDR1 KGHSH and CDR2 LQKENI. The CDR3 is 14 residues long. As DNA, the CDR3 is TGTGCCAGCTCACACAGTGAAATGAACACTGAAGCTTTCTTT. Translated, it gives CASSHSEMNTEAFF.

V and J are TRBV29-1 and TRBJ2-7; 7 bases agree with TRBD1. Looked up from germline, CDR1 is SQVTM and CDR2 is ANQGSEA. The V gene end was trimmed by 2 bases and the J gene end by 3 bases; junction bases not matched to a gene: 10. This CDR3 comprises 15 residues. The CDR3: CSVEYWDSGLYEQYF. The CDR3, as DNA: TGCAGCGTTGAATATTGGGACAGTGGACTCTACGAGCAGTACTTC.

The chain carries TRBV11-1 and TRBJ2-7; D is uncertain. Per the germline V gene, CDR1 is SGHAT and CDR2 is FQDESV (reference sequence). This CDR3 is 13 amino acids long. V shed 0 bases and J shed 1 base, with 4 bases lying between them. The CDR3 loop is CASSLAGSYEQYF. Here the CDR3 DNA reads TGTGCCAGCAGCTTAGCAGGGTCCTACGAGCAGTACTTC.

The chain couples TRBV2 to TRBJ2-7; D possibly corresponds to TRBD2 (5 bases). V was shortened by 7 bases and J by 6 bases, with 16 bases between the two germline ends. CDR3 length: 13 residues. Germline V CDR1 and CDR2: SNHLY, FYNNEI. The chain's CDR3 is CASIGKVGGEQYF. Written as DNA, the CDR3 is TGTGCCAGCATCGGAAAGGTTGGAGGCGAGCAGTACTTC. The variable domain in full, with the rest retrieved from reference TRBV2 and TRBJ2-7, is EPEVTQTPSHQVTQMGQEVILRCVPISNHLYFYWYRQILGQKVEFLVSFYNNEISEKSEIFDDQFSVERPDGSNFTLKIRSTKLEDSAMYFCASIGKVGGEQYFGPGTRLTVT.

The chain combines TRBV11-3 with TRBJ2-5; no clear D gene. Germline V gene sequence: CDR1 SGHNT, CDR2 YENEEA. Trimming removed 3 bases from V and 0 bases from J, with 5 bases in between. The CDR3 totals 13 residues. Here the CDR3 reads CASSFEYQETQYF. The CDR3, as DNA: TGTGCCAGCAGCTTTGAGTACCAAGAGACCCAGTACTTC.

The chain is built from TRBV6-6 and TRBJ1-1; a weak D match, TRBD1 (6 bases). Trimming took 5 bases from V and 3 from J, leaving 10 bases between them. Germline values: CDR1 MNHNY, CDR2 SVGAGI (reference sequence). CDR3 length: 13 residues. CDR3 nucleotides: TGTGCCAGCAGTCACAGGGCTCACACTGAAGCTTTCTTT. It is translated as CASSHRAHTEAFF.

The chain has TRBV21-1 and TRBJ2-6; TRBD1 is the table's D call and was not checked against the DNA. TRBV21-1 is a documented pseudogene. The CDR3 loop spans 19 amino acids. CDR3 coding DNA: TGTGCCAGCAGTCTTGGGGCAGCCCTTCCTGCTTCGGGGGCCAACGTCCTGACTTTC. This translates into CASSLGAALPASGANVLTF.

This rearrangement joins TRBV4-1 to TRBJ1-2, with TRBD1 as a possible D gene (6 bases). Germline loops: CDR1 MGHRA, CDR2 YSYEKL. V was shortened by 3 bases and J by 2 bases, with 10 bases between the two germline ends. The CDR3 length is 14 residues. CDR3 sequence reads: CASSHPGQNYGYTF. The CDR3 coding sequence is TGCGCCAGCAGCCATCCCGGACAGAACTATGGCTACACCTTC.

This clone was recorded a few times. The V call is TRBV5-8, the J call TRBJ1-1; the D is unclear. The V gene lost 5 bases and the J gene lost 4 bases, with 15 bases spanning the gap. Per the germline V gene, CDR1 is SGHTS and CDR2 is YDEGEE. CDR3 length: 14 residues. This CDR3 reads CASRREIRTTEAFF. CDR3 bases: TGTGCCAGCAGACGTGAGATTCGTACCACTGAAGCTTTCTTT.

The V gene is TRBV18, the J gene TRBJ1-6, with 9 bases that match TRBD1. V trimming: 3 bases; J trimming: 9 bases; junction bases outside the gene matches: 9. This CDR3 is 16 amino acids long. From germline, CDR1 is KGHSH and CDR2 LQKENI. The CDR3 spells CASSPNRDRDRSPLHF. In DNA, the CDR3 is TGTGCCAGCTCACCTAACCGGGACAGGGACCGTTCACCCCTCCACTTT. Supplemented by reference TRBV18 and TRBJ1-6, the full variable domain reads NAGVMQNPRHLVRRRGQEARLRCSPMKGHSHVYWYRQLPEEGLKFMVYLQKENIIDESGMPKERFSAEFPKEGPSILRIQQVVRGDSAAYFCASSPNRDRDRSPLHFGNGTRLTVT.

This chain connects TRBV19 to TRBJ1-3; perhaps TRBD1 as D (6 bases). Trimming removed 7 bases from V and 0 bases from J, with 10 bases in between. Germline assignment: CDR1 LNHDA and CDR2 SQIVND (reference sequence). The CDR3 loop spans 14 amino acids. The CDR3 loop is CASIKDSSGNTIYF. CDR3 sequence (DNA): TGTGCCAGTATCAAGGACAGCTCTGGAAACACCATATATTTT.

V gene TRBV29-1 combines with J gene TRBJ1-2; 9 bases are shared with TRBD1. Germline CDR1 reads SQVTM; CDR2 reads ANQGSEA. Trimming took 3 bases from V and 4 from J; bases not matched to a gene: 6. The CDR3 is 14 amino acids. CDR3 residues: CSVDKTGGTYGYTF. The CDR3 DNA is TGCAGCGTTGACAAAACAGGGGGCACCTATGGCTACACCTTC.